Following are 24 T cell receptor beta chains from one sample sequenced in a study of radiotherapy plus CTLA-4 blockade in lung cancer. The data were produced by immunoSEQ multiplex PCR, yet TCRdb's version contains in-frame clones alone and is incomplete. Of about 54,000 clones in the sample, 65% to 85% were seen once. The source was peripheral blood, collected from a patient treated with radiotherapy plus ipilimumab. The receptors derive from a human donor with non-small cell lung cancer who had a partial response to radiotherapy plus ipilimumab.

The CDR3 sequence is CSVEQGNYGYTF. The CDR3 DNA follows: TGCAGCGTCGAACAGGGGAACTATGGCTACACCTTC. This rearrangement joins TRBV29-1 to TRBJ1-2; TRBD1 aligns across 7 bases. The length of the CDR3 is 12 residues. V lost 6 bases to trimming and J lost 2 bases; unmatched junction nucleotides: 3. The germline V gene has CDR1 SQVTM and CDR2 ANQGSEA. Filled out from reference TRBV29-1 and TRBJ1-2, the complete variable domain reads SAVISQKPSRDICQRGTSLTIQCQVDSQVTMMFWYRQQPGQSLTLIATANQGSEATYESGFVIDKFPISRPNLTFSTLTVSNMSPEDSSIYLCSVEQGNYGYTFGSGTRLTVV.

This chain joins TRBV7-9 and TRBJ2-7, with D uncertain. Germline CDR1 reads SEHNR; CDR2 reads FQNEAQ (reference sequence). Trimming pared 5 bases from V and 0 bases from J, leaving 8 bases between. This CDR3 comprises 13 residues. The CDR3 DNA reads as TGTGCCAGCAGCATACAGCTCTCCTACGAGCAGTACTTC. This sequence encodes CASSIQLSYEQYF.

CDR3 DNA sequence: TGTGCCAGCAGTGACCCCCGGGACACCAGAGCCTACGAGCAGTACTTC. This sequence encodes CASSDPRDTRAYEQYF. This sequence joins TRBV6-4 and TRBJ2-7; tentatively, D is TRBD1 (6 bases). Trimming shortened V by 2 bases and J by 2 bases, and 16 bases separated the two germline ends. Germline loops: CDR1 MRHNA, CDR2 SNTAGT. The CDR3 extends over 16 amino acids.

V and J are TRBV5-1 and TRBJ2-2, with D possibly TRBD2 on 5 matching bases. There are 14 residues in the CDR3. The germline V gene encodes CDR1 SGHRS and CDR2 YFSETQ. Trimming took off 0 bases at V and 7 bases at J, with 10 bases between the two ends. The CDR3: CASSLASGNGELFF. CDR3 DNA: TGCGCCAGCAGCTTGGCGAGCGGAAACGGGGAGCTGTTTTTT.

The chain carries TRBV9 and TRBJ2-1; D might be TRBD2 (7 bases). The CDR3 is 17 residues long. Germline-derived CDR1 and CDR2 are SGDLS and YYNGEE. V lost 4 bases and J lost 6, with 23 bases in between. The CDR3 coding sequence is TGTGCCAGCAGCCCGGATGGCGGGGGCTATCGGAGCAATGAGCAGTTCTTC. Amino acids: CASSPDGGGYRSNEQFF.

The chain uses TRBV14 and TRBJ1-2; D uncertain. Germline loops: CDR1 SGHDN, CDR2 FVKESK. V dropped 0 bases and J dropped 4 bases, with 6 bases sitting between them. The CDR3 length is 13 residues. The CDR3 protein is CASSQDYSYGYTF. DNA of the CDR3: TGTGCCAGCAGCCAAGATTACAGCTATGGCTACACCTTC. Based on the CDR3 plus reference TRBV14 and TRBJ1-2, the full variable domain is EAGVTQFPSHSVIEKGQTVTLRCDPISGHDNLYWYRRVMGKEIKFLLHFVKESKQDESGMPNNRFLAERTGGTYSTLKVQPAELEDSGVYFCASSQDYSYGYTFGSGTRLTVV.

The J gene is TRBJ2-5, the V gene TRBV27; 7 bases are shared with TRBD1. The CDR3 has 15 residues. In germline, CDR1 is MNHEY, CDR2 SMNVEV (reference sequence). V was pared by 4 bases and J by 1 base, with 6 bases of the junction left unmatched. CDR3 region: CASSSGTVAQETQYF. The CDR3 DNA is TGTGCCAGCAGTTCCGGGACAGTCGCCCAAGAGACCCAGTACTTC.

The J gene is TRBJ2-5, the V gene TRBV5-8; possible D gene TRBD1, 5 bases. Germline CDR1 and CDR2: SGHTS and YDEGEE. V lost 0 bases and J 5 bases, leaving 11 bases between the germline ends. This CDR3 is built from 14 residues. CDR3 nucleotides: TGTGCCAGCAGCTTGGATCCCAGGGCCGAGACCCAGTACTTC. Translated: CASSLDPRAETQYF.

V is TRBV29-1 and J is TRBJ2-3, with 9 bases identical to TRBD1. Trimming cost V 0 bases and J 7 bases; bases outside gene matches: 11. The CDR3 is made up of 16 amino acids. Germline CDR1 reads SQVTM; CDR2 reads ANQGSEA. This CDR3 reads CSVEDEATGGVNTQYF. The CDR3 nucleotides read TGCAGCGTTGAAGATGAAGCGACAGGGGGAGTAAATACGCAGTATTTT.

This chain joins TRBV9 and TRBJ1-1, with D possibly being TRBD1 (6 bases). Trimming stripped 5 bases from V and 3 bases from J, with 17 bases between. The germline V gene encodes CDR1 SGDLS and CDR2 YYNGEE. The CDR3 spans 15 residues. The CDR3 DNA is TGTGCCAGCAGTGGCGGGGGGGCCGGTGACACTGAAGCTTTCTTT. It is translated as CASSGGGAGDTEAFF.

The chain recombines TRBV29-1 with TRBJ1-3; TRBD1 matches at 8 bases. This CDR3 is built from 15 residues. The trim removed 3 bases at V and 0 bases at J, leaving 4 bases unmatched. CDR1 and CDR2 from the germline V gene are SQVTM and ANQGSEA. CDR3 sequence: CSVDAGTGSGNTIYF. The CDR3 region has the DNA TGCAGCGTTGATGCGGGGACAGGCTCTGGAAACACCATATATTTT.

The rearrangement joins TRBV6-1 to TRBJ2-1; 8 positions match TRBD1. The CDR3 is 15 residues long. The trim removed 6 bases at V and 7 bases at J, leaving 11 bases unmatched. Germline values: CDR1 MNHNS, CDR2 SASEGT. CDR3 sequence: CASRQGQGYENEQFF. As DNA, the CDR3 is TGTGCCAGCAGGCAAGGACAGGGCTATGAAAATGAGCAGTTCTTC.

The chain carries TRBV2 and TRBJ2-3, with 10 bases fitting TRBD2. CDR3 length: 16 residues. Germline V CDR1 and CDR2: SNHLY, FYNNEI. Germline trimming cut 0 bases from V and 4 bases from J; bases unmatched to any gene: 4. The CDR3: CASSEAPSGGADTQYF. The CDR3 DNA follows: TGTGCCAGCAGTGAAGCTCCTAGCGGGGGTGCAGATACGCAGTATTTT.

This clone has only a few counts. This chain joins TRBV9 and TRBJ2-1; a weak D match, TRBD2 (5 bases). The CDR3 covers 14 residues. Germline V gene data show CDR1 as SGDLS and CDR2 as YYNGEE. Trimming took 3 bases from V and 6 from J, leaving 13 bases between them. CDR3 region: CASSASLAGNEQFF. In DNA, the CDR3 is TGTGCCAGCAGCGCGTCCCTCGCGGGCAATGAGCAGTTCTTC. Filled out from reference TRBV9 and TRBJ2-1, the complete variable domain reads DSGVTQTPKHLITATGQRVTLRCSPRSGDLSVYWYQQSLDQGLQFLIQYYNGEERAKGNILERFSAQQFPDLHSELNLSSLELGDSALYFCASSASLAGNEQFFGPGTRLTVL.

The V gene is TRBV2, the J gene TRBJ2-3, with 10 bases lining up with TRBD2. The V and J ends lost 5 bases and 1 base, in that order; junction bases with no gene match: 3. CDR3 length: 15 residues. The germline V gene has CDR1 SNHLY and CDR2 FYNNEI. CDR3 protein: CASSLTSGRTDTQYF. The CDR3 nucleotides read TGTGCCAGCAGTCTGACTAGCGGGCGCACAGATACGCAGTATTTT.

This chain links TRBV30 with TRBJ2-7; 7 bases line up with TRBD1. Unmatched junction bases numbered 13, after V lost 3 bases and J lost 5 bases. This CDR3 is 15 amino acids long. In germline, CDR1 is GTSNPN, CDR2 SVGIG (reference sequence). CDR3 protein: CAWRAVGQVPDEQYF. DNA for the CDR3: TGTGCCTGGAGGGCCGTAGGACAGGTTCCCGACGAGCAGTACTTC. Using reference TRBV30 and TRBJ2-7 for the parts outside the CDR3, the full variable domain is SQTIHQWPATLVQPVGSPLSLECTVEGTSNPNLYWYRQAAGRGLQLLFYSVGIGQISSEVPQNLSASRPQDRQFILSSKKLLLSDSGFYLCAWRAVGQVPDEQYFGPGTRLTVT.

The rearrangement links TRBV5-4 to TRBJ2-3; 9 bases are a match to TRBD1. The CDR3 runs 14 residues. The V segment lost 0 bases and the J segment 6 bases; nucleotides outside the gene matches: 2. Germline CDR1 SGHNT, CDR2 YYREEE (reference sequence). CDR3 amino acids: CASSLGDRVDTQYF. The DNA for the CDR3 is TGTGCCAGCAGCTTGGGGGACAGGGTGGATACGCAGTATTTT.

The chain employs TRBV19 and TRBJ2-4, with 9 bases lining up with TRBD2. The CDR3 has 16 residues. V shed 1 base, J shed 0 bases, and the junction held 1 base outside the gene matches. CDR1 and CDR2 from the germline V gene are LNHDA and SQIVND (reference sequence). CDR3 nucleotides: TGTGCCAGTAGTATAGCTAGCGGGATAGCCAAAAACATTCAGTACTTC. Translated: CASSIASGIAKNIQYF.

The rearrangement links TRBV6-1 to TRBJ2-1; the D gene is possibly TRBD1 (6 bases). This CDR3 is 14 amino acids long. The V end lost 2 bases, the J end lost 7 bases, and 12 bases lay between the germline ends. In germline, CDR1 is MNHNS, CDR2 SASEGT. This CDR3 reads CASSEQGHRNEQFF. The CDR3 coding sequence is TGTGCCAGCAGTGAACAGGGGCACCGGAATGAGCAGTTCTTC.

This clone was observed once. This rearrangement joins TRBV4-2 to TRBJ1-5; TRBD1 matches at 9 bases. The V and J ends lost 0 bases and 6 bases, in that order; junction bases with no gene match: 6. CDR1 LGHNA and CDR2 YNFKEQ come from the germline V gene. The CDR3 length is 16 residues. The CDR3, as DNA: TGTGCCAGCAGCCAAGAGGCCACAGGGGGCCCTCAGCCCCAGCATTTT. This encodes CASSQEATGGPQPQHF.

This clone was recorded a few times. The chain is built from TRBV6-5 and TRBJ1-2; possible D gene TRBD1, 5 bases. With 4 bases removed from V and 2 bases from J, the gap between germline ends came to 17 bases. The CDR3 sequence is 16 residues long. Germline lookup yields CDR1 MNHEY and CDR2 SVGAGI. The CDR3 sequence is CASSFTQGGGNYGYTF. DNA for the CDR3: TGTGCCAGCAGTTTCACCCAGGGCGGCGGAAACTATGGCTACACCTTC.

V is TRBV5-1 and J is TRBJ2-2; 9 nucleotides align to TRBD1. V lost 5 bases and J lost 0; bases outside the gene matches: 2. Germline CDR1 is SGHRS and CDR2 is YFSETQ. CDR3 length: 15 amino acids. CDR3 nucleotide sequence: TGCGCCAGCAGTGACAGGGGGTCGAACACCGGGGAGCTGTTTTTT. This sequence encodes CASSDRGSNTGELFF.

This clone was recorded a few times. J is TRBJ2-2 and V is TRBV7-2; D unresolved. Germline V gene data show CDR1 as SGHTA and CDR2 as FQGNSA. V lost 3 bases, J lost 5 bases, and 4 bases lay in between. There are 12 residues in the CDR3. Here the CDR3 DNA reads TGTGCCAGCAGCTTTAGAACCGGGGAGCTGTTTTTT. It codes for CASSFRTGELFF.

The DNA of the CDR3 is TGTGCCAGCAGTTCGAGAATTACAGATCCGGATGGCTACACCTTC. Its translation: CASSSRITDPDGYTF. The chain carries TRBV28 and TRBJ1-2, with no clear D. The CDR3 runs to 15 residues. Germline CDR1 is MDHEN and CDR2 is SYDVKM. The ends were cut back, 4 bases at V and 6 bases at J, with 18 bases in the middle.